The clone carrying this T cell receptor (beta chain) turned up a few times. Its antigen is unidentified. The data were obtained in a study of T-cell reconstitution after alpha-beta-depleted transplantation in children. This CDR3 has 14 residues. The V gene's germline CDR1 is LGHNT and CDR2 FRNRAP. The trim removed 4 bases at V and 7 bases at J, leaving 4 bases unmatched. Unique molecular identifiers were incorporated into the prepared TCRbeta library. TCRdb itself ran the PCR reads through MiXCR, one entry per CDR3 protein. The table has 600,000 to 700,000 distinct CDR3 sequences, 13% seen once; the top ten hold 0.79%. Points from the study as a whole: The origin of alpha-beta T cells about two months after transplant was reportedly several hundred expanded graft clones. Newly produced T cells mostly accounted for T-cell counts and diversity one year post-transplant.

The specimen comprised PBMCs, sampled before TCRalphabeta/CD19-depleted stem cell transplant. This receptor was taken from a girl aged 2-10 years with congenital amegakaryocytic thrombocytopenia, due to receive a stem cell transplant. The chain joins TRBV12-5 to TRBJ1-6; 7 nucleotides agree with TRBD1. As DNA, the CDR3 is TGTGCTAGTGGTTGGGGACAGAGAAATTCACCCCTCCACTTT. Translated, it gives CASGWGQRNSPLHF. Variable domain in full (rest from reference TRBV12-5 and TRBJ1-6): DARVTQTPRHKVTEMGQEVTMRCQPILGHNTVFWYRQTMMQGLELLAYFRNRAPLDDSGMPKDRFSAEMPDATLATLKIQPSEPRDSAVYFCASGWGQRNSPLHFGNGTRLTVT.